These 10 T cell receptor beta chains came from one sample sequenced in a study of T-cell reconstitution after alpha-beta-depleted transplantation in children. Unique molecular identifiers were incorporated when the TCRbeta library was constructed. Via MiXCR, TCRdb re-called the PCR reads, giving one row per CDR3 protein. The sample gives some 190,000 distinct CDR3 sequences, around 10% of which show up once; approximately 13% is in the top ten. Sequenced here: PBMCs, sampled before TCRalphabeta/CD19-depleted stem cell transplant. The receptors stem from a boy aged 2 to 10 with acute myeloid leukemia, due to receive a stem cell transplant.

This clonotype was detected many times. The chain employs TRBV11-2 and TRBJ2-3; D remains ambiguous. CDR1 is SGHAT, CDR2 FQNNGV, per germline. The CDR3 loop spans 14 amino acids. The V and J ends lost 0 bases and 5 bases respectively, with 9 bases between them. CDR3 amino acids: CASSLDSVGDTQYF. CDR3 nucleotide sequence: TGTGCCAGCAGCTTAGACTCGGTGGGAGATACGCAGTATTTT.

This chain connects TRBV30 to TRBJ2-2; maybe TRBD2 (5 bases). Trimming stripped 5 bases from V and 5 bases from J, with 15 bases between. The CDR3 consists of 14 residues. From germline, CDR1 is GTSNPN and CDR2 SVGIG (reference sequence). CDR3 residues: CAWFPYRGTGELFF. The DNA of the CDR3 is TGTGCCTGGTTTCCTTATCGAGGGACCGGGGAGCTGTTTTTT.

Notes on this clonotype: This clone may be a read error of a much larger clone one base away. The V gene is TRBV12-3 or TRBV12-4, the J gene TRBJ2-5, with TRBD1 matching over 8 bases. The CDR3 contains 14 residues. J was trimmed by 7 bases and V by 5 bases; bases with no gene match: 9. The CDR3 loop reads CASSQDRGEGTQYF. The CDR3, as DNA: TGTGCCAGCAGTCAAGACAGGGGCGAGGGGACCCAGTACTTC.

This clonotype was seen repeatedly, ten times or more. The chain carries TRBV10-2 and TRBJ2-5; TRBD1 matches at 9 bases. V dropped 7 bases and J dropped 4; count of bases not matched to a gene: 7. Germline V gene sequence: CDR1 WSHSY, CDR2 SAAADI. The CDR3 is 14 amino acids. CDR3 nucleotides: TGCGCCAGCATCCCGGGACAGGGAGTAGAGACCCAGTACTTC. It yields the protein CASIPGQGVETQYF.

This clonotype was observed many times. The chain couples TRBV20-1 to TRBJ1-6; no clear D gene. V was clipped by 2 bases and J by 0 bases, with 14 bases between them. Germline V gives CDR1 DFQATT, CDR2 SNEGSKA (reference sequence). The length of the CDR3 is 17 residues. CDR3 sequence: CSARPQLISSYNSPLHF. In DNA form, the CDR3 reads TGCAGTGCTAGACCCCAACTCATAAGCTCCTATAATTCACCCCTCCACTTT.

This chain connects TRBV24-1 to TRBJ1-6; 9 positions agree with TRBD1. CDR3 length: 22 amino acids. Germline CDR1 is KGHDR and CDR2 is SFDVKD. J lost 1 base, V lost 0 bases, and 15 bases had no gene match. This CDR3 is CATSDLQIVGQGVHSYNSPLHF. In nucleotides, the CDR3 is TGTGCCACCAGTGATTTGCAAATCGTGGGACAGGGTGTGCATTCCTATAATTCACCCCTCCACTTT.

This clonotype was observed many times. CDR3 DNA sequence: TGTGCCAGCAGCTTAGGGACAGGGGTGAAAGCCAAAAACATTCAGTACTTC. Its protein product is CASSLGTGVKAKNIQYF. This rearrangement joins TRBV7-8 to TRBJ2-4; 9 bases are a match to TRBD1. Germline lookup yields CDR1 SGHVS and CDR2 FQNEAQ. V was pared by 1 base and J by 0 bases, with 4 bases of the junction left unmatched. This CDR3 comprises 17 residues.

The chain combines TRBV19 with TRBJ2-3, with D possibly matching TRBD2 (6 bases). This CDR3 contains 13 residues. V was pared by 6 bases and J by 7 bases, with 14 bases between. Germline CDR1 and CDR2: LNHDA and SQIVND (reference sequence). The CDR3 is CASSLGTFYTQYF. The CDR3 bases are TGTGCCAGTAGCCTCGGGACTTTTTATACGCAGTATTTT.

This clonotype was observed at least ten times. This sequence joins TRBV7-9 and TRBJ2-5, with a weak D call TRBD2 (5 bases). Germline values: CDR1 SEHNR, CDR2 FQNEAQ (reference sequence). V shed 5 bases and J shed 5 bases, with 12 bases lying between them. This CDR3 comprises 13 residues. The CDR3 DNA follows: TGTGCCAGCAGCCCGAGGGCCGGGGAGACCCAGTACTTC. It codes for CASSPRAGETQYF.

In this sample, this clonotype turned up many times. The V and J genes are TRBV20-1 and TRBJ2-5; D is unresolved. The germline CDR1 and CDR2 sequences are DFQATT and SNEGSKA (reference sequence). This CDR3 is built from 12 residues. Trimming took 0 bases from V and 4 from J, leaving 6 bases between them. The CDR3 loop is CSARDSAETQYF. The CDR3 DNA is TGCAGTGCTAGAGATTCAGCAGAGACCCAGTACTTC.